This entry lists 20 T cell receptor beta chains sequenced from one sample in a study of blood T cell repertoires in COVID-19. Produced via immunoSEQ multiplex PCR; TCRdb's table is partial and in-frame only. The sample carries 380,000 or so clones, about 87% recorded once. The sequencing input was PBMCs or T cells enriched from blood (not recorded which). The receptors shown here come from a man aged 30 to 39 who had recovered from COVID-19.

The J gene is TRBJ2-2, the V gene TRBV4-3; 7 bases are a match to TRBD1. CDR3 size: 16 residues. In germline, CDR1 is LGHNA, CDR2 YSLEER. After removal of 1 base from V and 1 base from J, the junction contained 3 bases not matched to a gene. CDR3: CASSQVWDRNTGELFF. The CDR3 region has the DNA TGCGCCAGCAGCCAAGTGTGGGACAGGAACACCGGGGAGCTGTTTTTT.

The J gene is TRBJ1-1, the V gene TRBV10-3; D remains ambiguous. V was cut by 3 bases and J by 11 bases, with 16 bases left in between. Germline CDR1 is ENHRY and CDR2 is SYGVKD. This CDR3 spans 13 amino acids. Here the CDR3 DNA reads TGTGCCATCAGTGAAGAGATCCAGGTTAGGGCTTTCTTT. Translating gives CAISEEIQVRAFF.

This clone occurred many times. The genes are TRBV9 and TRBJ2-1, with a tentative D call TRBD1 (5 bases). The V end lost 0 bases, the J end lost 7 bases, and 5 bases lay between the germline ends. This CDR3 has 12 residues. Looked up from germline, CDR1 is SGDLS and CDR2 is YYNGEE. Here the CDR3 reads CASSVDRNEQFF. The CDR3 DNA is TGTGCCAGCAGCGTAGACAGGAATGAGCAGTTCTTC.

The gene calls are TRBV5-8 and TRBJ2-4, with 9 bases matching TRBD1. The germline CDR1 and CDR2 sequences are SGHTS and YDEGEE. The CDR3 is 14 amino acids. The ends lost 4 bases at V and 8 bases at J; junction bases unmatched: 7. Here the CDR3 DNA reads TGTGCCAGCAGCCGGGACAGGGCCAATTACATTCAGTACTTC. Protein: CASSRDRANYIQYF.

The J gene is TRBJ1-2, the V gene TRBV18, with 7 bases lining up with TRBD1. The CDR3 is 17 amino acids. V gave up 6 bases and J gave up 8 bases; unmatched junction bases: 21. CDR1 and CDR2 from the germline V gene are KGHSH and LQKENI. The CDR3 coding sequence is TGTGCCAGCTCGCCCCCGCCTCCGACAGGGAGGTTAATGGGCTACACCTTC. It yields the protein CASSPPPPTGRLMGYTF.

This rearrangement joins TRBV11-2 to TRBJ2-3; no definite D call. V lost 0 bases to trimming and J lost 9 bases, with 10 bases between them. Germline V gene lookup returns CDR1 SGHAT and CDR2 FQNNGV. CDR3 length equals 13 residues. CDR3 region: CASSLDLQQTQYF. CDR3 nucleotide sequence: TGTGCCAGCAGCTTAGATCTACAGCAAACGCAGTATTTT.

This chain joins TRBV7-8 and TRBJ2-7; TRBD2 matches at 13 bases. V lost 7 bases and J lost 6; bases outside the gene matches: 6. The germline CDR1 and CDR2 sequences are SGHVS and FQNEAQ. The CDR3 sequence is 14 residues long. CDR3 sequence: CASTQTSGGLEQYF. The CDR3, as DNA: TGTGCCAGCACCCAGACTAGCGGGGGGCTCGAGCAGTACTTC.

CDR3 nucleotide sequence: TGTGCCAGCAGCTTAGAGGCAGGGCCCCATCAGCCCCAGCATTTT. Its protein is CASSLEAGPHQPQHF. V is TRBV7-8 and J is TRBJ1-5; possible D gene TRBD1, 5 bases. Germline V gene sequence: CDR1 SGHVS, CDR2 FQNEAQ. V was clipped by 1 base and J by 5 bases, with 12 bases between them. The CDR3 has 15 amino acids.

The rearrangement links TRBV3-1 (or the pseudogene TRBV3-2) to TRBJ1-1; TRBD1 might be the D (5 bases). This CDR3 region has 17 residues. The V end was cut by 3 bases, the J end by 1 base, with 18 bases between. Germline CDR1 LGHDT, CDR2 YNNKEL (reference sequence). The CDR3 DNA follows: TGTGCCAGCAGCCAGCTCACATCGGACACCTGGAACACTGAAGCTTTCTTT. Translated: CASSQLTSDTWNTEAFF.

The chain couples TRBV5-6 to TRBJ1-2, with D possibly being TRBD1 (6 bases). This CDR3 is 14 amino acids long. The V end lost 2 bases, the J end lost 8 bases, and 16 bases lay between the germline ends. Germline loops: CDR1 SGHDT, CDR2 YYEEEE. Here the CDR3 reads CASSFARTARGYTF. Here the CDR3 DNA reads TGTGCCAGCAGCTTCGCTAGGACAGCACGAGGCTACACCTTC.

The chain joins TRBV5-1 to TRBJ1-5; the D is unclear. The CDR3 length is 15 residues. V lost 1 base and J 0 bases, leaving 8 bases between the germline ends. CDR1 is SGHRS, CDR2 YFSETQ, per germline. Here the CDR3 reads CASSLNGNSNQPQHF. The CDR3 nucleotides read TGCGCCAGCAGCTTGAACGGGAATAGCAATCAGCCCCAGCATTTT.

This clone was observed a few times. This chain links TRBV9 with TRBJ1-2, with 7 bases lining up with TRBD1. This CDR3 has 15 amino acids. V shed 5 bases and J 1 base; nucleotides not matched to a gene: 8. Germline V gives CDR1 SGDLS, CDR2 YYNGEE. CDR3 sequence: CASSHTRDSNYGYTF. DNA for the CDR3: TGTGCCAGCAGTCACACCCGGGACAGTAACTATGGCTACACCTTC.

The rearrangement joins TRBV27 to TRBJ2-5; D is possibly TRBD2 (6 bases). The CDR3 contains 14 residues. Germline V gene sequence: CDR1 MNHEY, CDR2 SMNVEV (reference sequence). V was shortened by 8 bases and J by 3 bases, with 16 bases between the two germline ends. This CDR3 is CASGEGGGEETQYF. The CDR3, as DNA: TGTGCCAGCGGTGAGGGTGGCGGGGAAGAGACCCAGTACTTC.

The V call is TRBV7-9, the J call TRBJ2-2, with D tentatively TRBD2 (5 bases). The CDR3 covers 15 residues. The V end lost 1 base, the J end lost 5 bases, and 11 bases lay between the germline ends. Germline CDR1 reads SEHNR; CDR2 reads FQNEAQ (reference sequence). The CDR3 loop is CASSLVGWRTGELFF. CDR3 nucleotides: TGTGCCAGCAGCTTAGTGGGCTGGAGGACCGGGGAGCTGTTTTTT.

This chain joins TRBV6-5 and TRBJ1-4; weak D call: TRBD1 (5 bases). CDR1 MNHEY and CDR2 SVGAGI come from the germline V gene. The V end was cut by 6 bases, the J end by 7 bases, with 15 bases between. There are 14 residues in the CDR3. In nucleotides, the CDR3 is TGTGCCAGCAGATTGACAGTCTTAAGTGAAAAACTGTTTTTT. This sequence encodes CASRLTVLSEKLFF.

The genes are TRBV7-9 and TRBJ2-6; 9 bases align to TRBD1. Per the germline V gene, CDR1 is SEHNR and CDR2 is FQNEAQ (reference sequence). After removal of 6 bases from V and 4 bases from J, the junction contained 10 bases not matched to a gene. The CDR3 has 17 residues. This CDR3 is CASRYTGGRGGANVLTF. The CDR3 DNA reads TGTGCCAGCAGGTACACAGGGGGCCGAGGAGGGGCCAACGTCCTGACTTTC.

This chain links TRBV5-3 with TRBJ2-3; TRBD2 agrees at 7 bases. TRBV5-3 has ORF status, its function being uncertain. Losses at the gene ends were 4 bases for V and 3 bases for J; bases not matched to a gene: 8. The CDR3 is 15 amino acids. The DNA for the CDR3 is TGTGCCAGAAGCGGGCAGCGGGACCCGACAGATACGCAGTATTTT. Residues: CARSGQRDPTDTQYF.

J is TRBJ2-2 and V is TRBV7-9; D is uncertain. CDR3 length: 17 amino acids. Germline-derived CDR1 and CDR2 are SEHNR and FQNEAQ (reference sequence). V was pared by 1 base and J by 0 bases, with 12 bases between. CDR3 coding DNA: TGTGCCAGCAGCTTAGGGCGACACTTCGCGAACACCGGGGAGCTGTTTTTT. Amino acids: CASSLGRHFANTGELFF. Together with reference TRBV7-9 and TRBJ2-2, the CDR3 gives the full variable domain: DTGVSQNPRHKITKRGQNVTFRCDPISEHNRLYWYRQTLGQGPEFLTYFQNEAQLEKSRLLSDRFSAERPKGSFSTLEIQRTEQGDSAMYLCASSLGRHFANTGELFFGEGSRLTVL.

This chain uses TRBV18 with TRBJ1-1; no definite D call. Germline CDR1 reads KGHSH; CDR2 reads LQKENI. The CDR3 extends over 15 amino acids. V lost 2 bases and J 0 bases, leaving 10 bases between the germline ends. CDR3 nucleotides: TGTGCCAGCTCACCAAGATCCGCGGTGAACACTGAAGCTTTCTTT. It specifies CASSPRSAVNTEAFF.

The chain recombines TRBV5-1 with TRBJ1-6; 10 bases align to TRBD1. The CDR3 has 14 amino acids. Trimming at V came to 4 bases and at J to 8 bases, leaving 3 bases not matched to a gene. Germline CDR1 is SGHRS and CDR2 is YFSETQ. CDR3 in amino acids: CASSPGTGDSPLHF. The DNA for the CDR3 is TGCGCCAGCAGCCCCGGGACAGGGGATTCACCCCTCCACTTT.